The clone carrying this T cell receptor (beta chain) appeared a few times. Its matching antigen is unknown. Only in-frame clones appear in the TCRdb table, and some are missing; sequencing was by immunoSEQ multiplex PCR. This sample has about 460,000 clones; 89% occur once, and the top ten carry 1.5% to 2%. The treatment: around 19 received Ad26.COV2.S at low or high dose, single or two shots; about 5 received placebo; per-sample allocation not given. Sample collection was performed on day 63 after the first vaccine or placebo injection. The administered vaccine (an Ad26 vector) expressed Wuhan-strain SARS-CoV-2 spike. This record comes from a study of Ad26.COV2.S vaccination and SARS-CoV-2 variants. Overall study results and limits: Researchers cautioned that TCR breadth and depth analyses may have underestimated total T cell responses. Vaccine and placebo groups showed comparable non-spike TCR breadth.

Sequencing used peripheral blood, obtained in a trial of Ad26.COV2.S vaccine versus placebo. The receptor was isolated from a person between 18 and 60 years old who received the Ad26.COV2.S COVID-19 vaccine or a placebo.

This chain's CDR3 is CASSVDGTNYGYTF. CDR3 coding DNA: TGCGCCAGCAGCGTGGACGGGACTAACTATGGCTACACCTTC. The chain joins TRBV5-1 to TRBJ1-2; D is unclear. Germline values: CDR1 SGHRS, CDR2 YFSETQ. The germline V and J ends were trimmed by 4 bases and 0 bases, with 10 bases remaining between them. The length of the CDR3 is 14 residues.